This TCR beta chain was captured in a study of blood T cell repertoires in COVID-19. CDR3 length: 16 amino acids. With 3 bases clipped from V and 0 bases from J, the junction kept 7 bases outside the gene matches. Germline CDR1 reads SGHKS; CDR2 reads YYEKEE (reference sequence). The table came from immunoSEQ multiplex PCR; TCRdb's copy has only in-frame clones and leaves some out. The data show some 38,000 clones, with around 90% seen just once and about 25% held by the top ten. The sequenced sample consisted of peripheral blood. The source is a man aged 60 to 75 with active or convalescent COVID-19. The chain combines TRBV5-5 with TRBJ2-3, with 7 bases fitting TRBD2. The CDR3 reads CASSYLLAASTDTQYF. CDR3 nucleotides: TGTGCCAGCAGCTACCTTCTAGCGGCTAGCACAGATACGCAGTATTTT.